Listed here are 6 T cell receptor beta chains from one sample, sequenced in a study of cytomegalovirus exposure and HLA in healthy donors. Both 60 Vbeta primers and 13 Jbeta primers went into the PCR. Assay used: immunoSEQ multiplex PCR; TCRdb lists only in-frame clones, some missing. The table has 150,000 to 200,000 clones, roughly three quarters seen once. Material for sequencing was PBMCs. The receptors here all came from a middle-aged man in good health and CMV-seropositive.

This clone showed up just once. The rearrangement links TRBV5-1 to TRBJ1-6, with 7 nucleotides matching TRBD1. J lost 11 bases, V lost 0 bases, and 17 bases had no gene match. Germline-derived CDR1 and CDR2 are SGHRS and YFSETQ. The CDR3 has 18 amino acids. CDR3 residues: CASSLDGLNVGGGTPLHF. The CDR3 DNA sequence: TGCGCCAGCAGCTTGGACGGGCTGAACGTAGGGGGCGGCACACCCCTCCACTTT.

The chain has TRBV11-3 and TRBJ2-3; tentative D call: TRBD1 (6 bases). CDR3 length equals 13 residues. From germline, CDR1 is SGHNT and CDR2 YENEEA. The V end was cut by 5 bases, the J end by 5 bases, with 11 bases between. The CDR3 sequence: CASSPQGKDTQYF. The CDR3 DNA is TGTGCCAGCAGCCCACAGGGTAAAGATACGCAGTATTTT.

A few counts support this clone. The rearrangement uses TRBV7-2 and TRBJ1-2, with TRBD1 matching over 8 bases. Looked up from germline, CDR1 is SGHTA and CDR2 is FQGNSA. With V trimmed by 7 bases and J by 4 bases, 8 bases remained unmatched. This CDR3 has 14 amino acids. CDR3 sequence reads: CASNPDRASYGYTF. CDR3 bases: TGTGCCAGCAACCCGGACAGGGCTTCCTATGGCTACACCTTC.

The chain combines TRBV7-8 with TRBJ2-1, with 9 bases lining up with TRBD1. With V trimmed by 2 bases and J by 6 bases, 8 bases remained unmatched. The V gene's germline CDR1 is SGHVS and CDR2 FQNEAQ. The CDR3 has 16 amino acids. CDR3 in DNA: TGTGCCAGCAGCTTATTGCGGGACAGGGTGGGCAATGAGCAGTTCTTC. Amino acids: CASSLLRDRVGNEQFF.

The rearrangement links TRBV5-4 to TRBJ2-5, with D possibly TRBD1 on 5 matching bases. TRBJ2-7 explains the end of the DNA better; the J call may be wrong. Germline V gene data show CDR1 as SGHNT and CDR2 as YYREEE (reference sequence). The length of the CDR3 is 15 residues. The CDR3 loop is CASSSLQAEYYEQYF. CDR3 DNA: TGTGCCAGCAGCTCGTTACAGGCGGAATACTACGAGCAGTACTTC.

Only a few counts were recorded for this clone. The V call is TRBV7-2, the J call TRBJ2-5, with TRBD1 matching 9 bases. The DNA end is more similar to TRBJ2-7, so the J call may be wrong. CDR3 size: 15 residues. CDR1 SGHTA and CDR2 FQGNSA come from the germline V gene. The CDR3 reads CASNPVGTGHYEQYF. The CDR3 DNA follows: TGTGCCAGCAACCCCGTCGGGACAGGGCATTACGAGCAGTACTTC.